These 13 T cell receptor beta chains originate from one sample sequenced in a study of T cell changes during pregnancy in multiple sclerosis. Some clones are missing from TCRdb's copy, which holds only in-frame ones; the method was immunoSEQ multiplex PCR. The sample has tens of thousands of clones, more than 85% seen once; the top ten hold 0.5% to 0.75%. The specimen comprised CD4+ T cells from peripheral blood mononuclear cells, sampled in the third trimester of pregnancy. The source is a female donor with multiple sclerosis, enrolled in a pregnancy study.

The chain links TRBV18 to TRBJ2-3; D may be TRBD1 (5 bases). The CDR3 loop spans 18 amino acids. V was trimmed by 0 bases and J by 2 bases, leaving 18 bases between them. From germline, CDR1 is KGHSH and CDR2 LQKENI. CDR3 loop: CASSPPRMQGVLTDTQYF. Written as DNA, the CDR3 is TGTGCCAGCTCACCACCGAGGATGCAGGGTGTACTCACAGATACGCAGTATTTT.

This chain uses TRBV7-8 with TRBJ2-6; D remains unclear. The CDR3 is 15 amino acids. V was trimmed by 0 bases and J by 1 base, leaving 4 bases between them. From germline, CDR1 is SGHVS and CDR2 FQNEAQ. The CDR3 spells CASSLALSGANVLTF. The CDR3 DNA reads TGTGCCAGCAGCTTAGCCCTGTCTGGGGCCAACGTCCTGACTTTC.

This clone was picked up one time. The chain joins TRBV6-5 to TRBJ2-5; D unclear. CDR3 length: 16 amino acids. Germline V gene sequence: CDR1 MNHEY, CDR2 SVGAGI. The V and J ends lost 0 bases and 2 bases respectively, with 13 bases between them. The CDR3 bases are TGTGCCAGCAGTTACTCGAACGTGCCTCGGCAAGAGACCCAGTACTTC. Translating gives CASSYSNVPRQETQYF.

J is TRBJ2-7 and V is TRBV2; weak D call: TRBD2 (5 bases). Germline V lookup: CDR1 SNHLY, CDR2 FYNNEI. V lost 6 bases, J lost 3 bases, and 12 bases lay in between. The CDR3 spans 13 residues. The CDR3 loop reads CASREDLSYEQYF. CDR3 DNA sequence: TGTGCCAGCAGGGAGGACTTAAGCTACGAGCAGTACTTC. Supplemented by reference TRBV2 and TRBJ2-7, the full variable domain reads EPEVTQTPSHQVTQMGQEVILRCVPISNHLYFYWYRQILGQKVEFLVSFYNNEISEKSEIFDDQFSVERPDGSNFTLKIRSTKLEDSAMYFCASREDLSYEQYFGPGTRLTVT.

CDR3 DNA: TGTGCCAGTAGTCCCTTTGGCCGGGTACTCCATAGCAATCAGCCCCAGCATTTT. Its translation: CASSPFGRVLHSNQPQHF. V is TRBV19 and J is TRBJ1-5; D is ambiguous. Germline V CDR1 and CDR2: LNHDA, SQIVND (reference sequence). Trimming took off 5 bases at V and 0 bases at J, with 20 bases between the two ends. This CDR3 comprises 18 residues.

This clone appeared a few times. This chain links TRBV29-1 with TRBJ1-1, with 9 positions matching TRBD1. CDR1 and CDR2 from the germline V gene are SQVTM and ANQGSEA. J lost 4 bases, V lost 6 bases, and 6 bases had no gene match. This CDR3 comprises 13 residues. The CDR3 loop is CSVNRGRGTEAFF. The CDR3 bases are TGCAGCGTCAACAGGGGGCGAGGCACTGAAGCTTTCTTT.

The CDR3 DNA is TGCGCCAGCAGCCAAGATAACGGGTTTGAAGCTTTCTTT. Its protein product is CASSQDNGFEAFF. This chain connects TRBV4-3 to TRBJ1-1, with D hard to call. CDR1 LGHNA and CDR2 YSLEER come from the germline V gene. Trimming took 0 bases from V and 7 from J, leaving 9 bases between them. CDR3 length equals 13 residues.

The rearrangement joins TRBV6-1 to TRBJ2-6; 7 nucleotides align to TRBD1. The CDR3 runs 15 residues. The ends lost 4 bases at V and 12 bases at J; junction bases unmatched: 12. Germline V gene sequence: CDR1 MNHNS, CDR2 SASEGT. The CDR3 DNA reads TGTGCCAGCAGTGGGGGACAGTCGTTCTCTAGCGTCCTGACTTTC. Translating gives CASSGGQSFSSVLTF.

The V gene is TRBV2, the J gene TRBJ1-5; the match to TRBD1 covers 7 bases. There are 13 residues in the CDR3. The J segment lost 7 bases and the V segment lost 5 bases, leaving 5 bases of the junction unmatched. The germline V gene has CDR1 SNHLY and CDR2 FYNNEI. This chain's CDR3 is CASSPDREQPQHF. The DNA of the CDR3 is TGTGCCAGCAGTCCTGACAGGGAACAGCCCCAGCATTTT.

V and J are TRBV28 and TRBJ2-6; 12 bases map to TRBD1. This CDR3 is 18 amino acids long. Per the germline V gene, CDR1 is MDHEN and CDR2 is SYDVKM. Trimming at V came to 5 bases and at J to 2 bases, leaving 7 bases not matched to a gene. The CDR3 loop is CASSTPGQGATGANVLTF. The CDR3 nucleotides read TGTGCCAGCAGTACTCCGGGACAGGGGGCGACTGGGGCCAACGTCCTGACTTTC.

This chain connects TRBV4-1 to TRBJ2-5, with D perhaps matching TRBD1 (5 bases). Germline assignment: CDR1 MGHRA and CDR2 YSYEKL. This CDR3 region has 15 residues. Trimming pared 0 bases from V and 2 bases from J, leaving 10 bases between. This CDR3 is CASSQDQGWQETQYF. CDR3 nucleotide sequence: TGCGCCAGCAGCCAAGATCAGGGATGGCAAGAGACCCAGTACTTC.

This clone was found a few times. This chain joins TRBV2 and TRBJ1-1; D remains ambiguous. The CDR3 length is 13 residues. V was clipped by 5 bases and J by 1 base, with 8 bases between them. The germline V gene has CDR1 SNHLY and CDR2 FYNNEI. DNA for the CDR3: TGTGCCAGCAGTATAGATCGGAACACTGAAGCTTTCTTT. Protein: CASSIDRNTEAFF.

The rearrangement uses TRBV4-3 and TRBJ2-3; D possibly corresponds to TRBD2 (7 bases). The CDR3 has 16 residues. V gave up 4 bases and J gave up 4 bases, with 18 bases separating them. CDR1 and CDR2 (germline): LGHNA, YSLEER. The CDR3 loop is CASSRDRGGGADTQYF. CDR3 DNA: TGCGCCAGCAGCCGAGATCGGGGAGGGGGGGCAGATACGCAGTATTTT.